The rows below give T cell receptor beta chains drawn from one sample of a study of shared clonotypes between healthy human individuals. Sequencing was performed with immunoSEQ multiplex PCR; in TCRdb, only in-frame clones are kept and a portion is missing. This sample has a few hundred thousand clones, with roughly 70% found just once. The specimen was memory CD4+ T cells sorted from blood. The receptor source for this set is a man in his thirties or forties in good health. Each CDR3 is given with its conserved first and last residue. Fields, in order: V gene, J gene, CDR3 protein.

v_gene: TRBV2; j_gene: TRBJ1-3; CDR3aa: CASSEFFRAGGNTIYF
v_gene: TRBV19; j_gene: TRBJ2-7; CDR3aa: CASSGYEKVREQYF
v_gene: TRBV18; j_gene: TRBJ2-1; CDR3aa: CASSPDGGGEQFF
v_gene: TRBV28; j_gene: TRBJ1-5; CDR3aa: CASSEGGVNQPQHF
v_gene: TRBV5-1; j_gene: TRBJ2-3; CDR3aa: CASSPIAGGVDTQYF
v_gene: TRBV19; j_gene: TRBJ2-1; CDR3aa: CASRSRTSGSHYNEQFF
v_gene: TRBV5-4; j_gene: TRBJ2-5; CDR3aa: CASSHGDRGYQETQYF
v_gene: TRBV2; j_gene: TRBJ2-5; CDR3aa: CASSRTSGQETQYF
v_gene: TRBV4-2; j_gene: TRBJ1-1; CDR3aa: CASSQVAGWDAEAFF
v_gene: TRBV10-3; j_gene: TRBJ2-7; CDR3aa: CASNRVLLDEQYF
v_gene: TRBV29-1; j_gene: TRBJ2-2; CDR3aa: CSVEGLAGNTGELFF
v_gene: TRBV7-8; j_gene: TRBJ1-2; CDR3aa: CASSLGGLGGYTF
v_gene: TRBV12-5; j_gene: TRBJ2-2; CDR3aa: CASALYDTGELFF
v_gene: TRBV27; j_gene: TRBJ2-1; CDR3aa: CASSFGGSRYNEQFF
v_gene: TRBV5-1; j_gene: TRBJ2-5; CDR3aa: CASSLEALETQYF
v_gene: TRBV18; j_gene: TRBJ1-1; CDR3aa: CASSSRNEAFF
v_gene: TRBV28; j_gene: TRBJ1-5; CDR3aa: CASSLGGSNQPQHF
v_gene: TRBV20-1; j_gene: TRBJ1-1; CDR3aa: CSARLVEAFF
v_gene: TRBV7-9; j_gene: NA; CDR3aa: CASSLYHISGISSYEQYF
v_gene: TRBV5-1; j_gene: TRBJ1-2; CDR3aa: CASSTGTGGNGGYTF
v_gene: TRBV28; j_gene: TRBJ1-2; CDR3aa: CASSEGDPRAYGYTF
v_gene: TRBV28; j_gene: TRBJ1-2; CDR3aa: CASSLTVPGYTF
v_gene: TRBV7-2; j_gene: TRBJ2-3; CDR3aa: CASRGWAGHRDGDTQYF
v_gene: TRBV6-1; j_gene: TRBJ1-2; CDR3aa: CAGSGGSKNLVGYTF
v_gene: TRBV7-2; j_gene: TRBJ2-4; CDR3aa: CASSTGLAGAKNIQYF
v_gene: TRBV6-1; j_gene: TRBJ2-7; CDR3aa: CASSEGLQYEQYF
v_gene: TRBV2; j_gene: TRBJ2-2; CDR3aa: CASSTLAGELFF
v_gene: TRBV28; j_gene: TRBJ2-1; CDR3aa: CASSLPRTLQYNEQFF
v_gene: TRBV5-4; j_gene: TRBJ2-1; CDR3aa: CASSLPPGVDHEQFF
v_gene: TRBV28; j_gene: TRBJ1-5; CDR3aa: CASSPPSQPQHF
v_gene: TRBV2; j_gene: TRBJ1-2; CDR3aa: CASTPGQARANYGYTF
v_gene: TRBV27; j_gene: TRBJ1-5; CDR3aa: CASRFTGVEQPQHF
v_gene: TRBV7-7; j_gene: TRBJ1-4; CDR3aa: CASSLGGLNEKLFF
v_gene: TRBV7-8; j_gene: TRBJ1-3; CDR3aa: CASSLASQGSGNTIYF
v_gene: TRBV7-2; j_gene: TRBJ1-2; CDR3aa: CASSARDSRGGYTF
v_gene: TRBV29-1; j_gene: TRBJ2-3; CDR3aa: CSVRERTGPSTQYF
v_gene: TRBV25-1; j_gene: TRBJ2-1; CDR3aa: CASSEYYAAGRNEQFF
v_gene: TRBV19; j_gene: TRBJ1-2; CDR3aa: CASLGPVEAYGYTF